What follows is one T cell receptor (beta chain) and its context. TCRdb's copy holds only in-frame clones and misses some; the assay was immunoSEQ multiplex PCR. This sample has approximately 230,000 clones, with 80% to 90% found just once. This specimen belongs to a study of blood T cell repertoires in COVID-19. Across the study: COVID-19 samples collected from the United States, Italy and Spain covered acute and convalescent phases.

This CDR3 has 13 amino acids. Trimming took 4 bases from V and 5 from J, leaving 10 bases between them. Germline CDR1 reads SGDLS; CDR2 reads YYNGEE. The sample was peripheral blood. This sequence originates from a man aged 25-45 years who had recovered from COVID-19. V is TRBV9 and J is TRBJ2-1, with a weak D call TRBD2 (5 bases). The chain's CDR3 is CASSFGVDNEQFF. The CDR3 coding sequence is TGTGCCAGCAGCTTCGGGGTTGACAATGAGCAGTTCTTC.